The 27 T cell receptor beta chains below were found in one sample sequenced in a study of CD8 T cells in Susac syndrome. Random hexamers served to reverse transcribe about 0.45 to 1 ug RNA. TCRdb reanalysed the immunoSEQ multiplex PCR reads using MiXCR and keeps one entry per CDR3 protein. The sample includes roughly 130,000 distinct CDR3 sequences, roughly 95% of them seen just once. What was sequenced was CD4+ T cells from PBMCs. These receptors came from a human donor with Susac syndrome.

This clonotype was seen a single time. At one boundary the junction diverges from the germline segment, which might be a read error. The chain employs TRBV30 and TRBJ1-1, with D uncertain. Germline V gives CDR1 GTSNPN, CDR2 SVGIG (reference sequence). The CDR3 is made up of 11 amino acids. CDR3 amino acids: CAWCVLEQAFF. CDR3 nucleotides: TGTGCCTGGTGTGTACTGGAGCAAGCTTTCTTT. The whole variable domain, remainder taken from reference TRBV30 and TRBJ1-1, is SQTIHQWPATLVQPVGSPLSLECTVEGTSNPNLYWYRQAAGRGLQLLFYSVGIGQISSEVPQNLSASRPQDRQFILSSKKLLLSDSGFYLCAWCVLEQAFFGQGTRLTVV.

The chain uses TRBV6-5 and TRBJ2-7; 9 bases match TRBD2. The V gene end was trimmed by 10 bases and the J gene end by 2 bases; junction bases not matched to a gene: 12. Germline assignment: CDR1 MNHEY and CDR2 SVGAGI. This CDR3 has 15 residues. This CDR3 reads CATTGREGPAYEQYF. CDR3 nucleotide sequence: TGTGCCACCACCGGGCGGGAGGGCCCTGCCTACGAGCAGTACTTC.

The chain is built from TRBV7-9 and TRBJ2-1; 11 nucleotides match TRBD2. Germline V lookup: CDR1 SEHNR, CDR2 FQNEAQ (reference sequence). V shed 2 bases, J shed 6 bases, and the junction held 3 bases outside the gene matches. The CDR3 spans 15 residues. As DNA, the CDR3 is TGTGCCAGCAGCTTAACCGGGACTAGCGGCAATGAGCAGTTCTTC. Translation gives CASSLTGTSGNEQFF.

The chain recombines TRBV19 with TRBJ1-5, with a weak D call TRBD1 (6 bases). Germline assignment: CDR1 LNHDA and CDR2 SQIVND (reference sequence). CDR3 length equals 13 residues. V was pared by 8 bases and J by 3 bases, with 11 bases between. CDR3 protein: CASGRGPNQPQHF. CDR3 nucleotides: TGTGCCAGTGGCAGGGGTCCCAATCAGCCCCAGCATTTT.

This clonotype was seen once. CDR3 in amino acids: CASSPGRIGETQYF. CDR3 nucleotides: TGTGCCAGCTCACCGGGTAGGATCGGGGAGACCCAGTACTTC. The V and J genes are TRBV18 and TRBJ2-5; D gene ambiguous. V lost 3 bases and J 5 bases, leaving 13 bases between the germline ends. This CDR3 has 14 residues. Germline V lookup: CDR1 KGHSH, CDR2 LQKENI.

This chain uses TRBV7-2 with TRBJ1-2, with no clear D. The germline V gene has CDR1 SGHTA and CDR2 FQGNSA. Trimming stripped 11 bases from V and 5 bases from J, with 21 bases between. The CDR3 runs to 14 residues. CDR3 in amino acids: CAGGRGNRAYGYTF. CDR3 coding DNA: TGTGCCGGAGGTAGAGGAAATAGGGCATATGGCTACACCTTC. The complete variable domain, with remaining parts taken from reference TRBV7-2 and TRBJ1-2, reads GAGVSQSPSNKVTEKGKDVELRCDPISGHTALYWYRQSLGQGLEFLIYFQGNSAPDKSGLPSDRFSAERTGGSVSTLTIQRTQQEDSAVYLCAGGRGNRAYGYTFGSGTRLTVV.

The CDR3 sequence is CASSRGPGGDGYTF. DNA for the CDR3: TGTGCCAGCAGCCGAGGACCAGGTGGCGATGGCTACACCTTC. The rearrangement links TRBV12-3 or TRBV12-4 to TRBJ1-2, with no clear D. The CDR3 totals 14 residues. V was shortened by 6 bases and J by 6 bases, with 17 bases between the two germline ends.

The chain combines TRBV20-1 with TRBJ2-7; TRBD2 aligns across 10 bases. The CDR3 spans 14 residues. CDR1 is DFQATT and CDR2 is SNEGSKA in the germline V gene (reference sequence). V shed 5 bases, J shed 3 bases, and the junction held 7 bases outside the gene matches. The chain's CDR3 is CSAAPGLASYEQYF. The CDR3 coding sequence is TGCAGTGCTGCACCGGGACTAGCGAGCTACGAGCAGTACTTC.

The chain combines TRBV7-8 with TRBJ1-3, with a possible D match to TRBD1 (5 bases). Per germline, CDR1 SGHVS and CDR2 FQNEAQ. V gave up 3 bases and J gave up 6 bases, with 15 bases separating them. The length of the CDR3 is 15 residues. The CDR3 coding sequence is TGTGCCAGCAGCTTCCCAGGGTCGGGTCTAAACACCATATATTTT. Translation gives CASSFPGSGLNTIYF. The whole variable domain, filled in from reference TRBV7-8 and TRBJ1-3, reads GAGVSQSPRYKVAKRGQDVALRCDPISGHVSLFWYQQALGQGPEFLTYFQNEAQLDKSGLPSDRFFAERPEGSVSTLKIQRTQQEDSAVYLCASSFPGSGLNTIYFGEGSWLTVV.

This clonotype came up once. V and J are TRBV9 and TRBJ2-5; 11 positions match TRBD1. The CDR3 spans 16 residues. Germline CDR1 SGDLS, CDR2 YYNGEE. With V trimmed by 4 bases and J by 3 bases, 8 bases remained unmatched. CDR3 sequence reads: CASSWSRTGGKETQYF. The CDR3 DNA reads as TGTGCCAGCAGCTGGTCCCGGACAGGGGGCAAAGAGACCCAGTACTTC.

V is TRBV29-1 and J is TRBJ2-7, with D unresolved. This CDR3 has 14 residues. Germline loops: CDR1 SQVTM, CDR2 ANQGSEA. Trimming removed 6 bases at V and 5 bases at J, with 20 bases between. The DNA of the CDR3 is TGCAGCGTGTATTCAGGCTTTTCTACGAACGAGCAGTACTTC. Translation: CSVYSGFSTNEQYF.

The chain joins TRBV30 to TRBJ1-1; D not certain. The V gene lost 2 bases and the J gene lost 1 base, with 8 bases spanning the gap. Germline V lookup: CDR1 GTSNPN, CDR2 SVGIG (reference sequence). The CDR3 contains 13 residues. CDR3 amino acids: CAWSLGPNTEAFF. The CDR3 DNA follows: TGTGCCTGGAGTCTAGGGCCGAACACTGAAGCTTTCTTT.

This chain connects TRBV15 to TRBJ2-1; no clear D gene. CDR1 is LNHNV, CDR2 YYDKDF, per germline (reference sequence). This CDR3 is 13 amino acids long. With 0 bases removed from V and 6 bases from J, the gap between germline ends came to 6 bases. Here the CDR3 reads CATSRDLSNEQFF. In DNA form, the CDR3 reads TGTGCCACCAGCAGAGATTTAAGCAATGAGCAGTTCTTC.

The chain recombines TRBV3-1 with TRBJ2-3; 9 bases agree with TRBD2. Germline CDR1 reads LGHDT; CDR2 reads YNNKEL (reference sequence). This CDR3 contains 15 residues. Trimming removed 0 bases from V and 7 bases from J; junction bases left unmatched: 5. Here the CDR3 reads CASSQDSGSINTQYF. In nucleotides, the CDR3 is TGTGCCAGCAGCCAAGATAGCGGGAGCATAAATACGCAGTATTTT.

The rearrangement uses TRBV20-1 and TRBJ1-1; no definite D call. The germline V gene has CDR1 DFQATT and CDR2 SNEGSKA (reference sequence). Trimming shortened V by 2 bases and J by 0 bases, and 7 bases separated the two germline ends. The CDR3 totals 13 residues. CDR3 DNA: TGCAGTGCTAGATCGGGAATGAACACTGAAGCTTTCTTT. Translating it yields CSARSGMNTEAFF.

CDR3 residues: CSASSLGQPQHF. CDR3 nucleotide sequence: TGCAGTGCTTCCTCCTTGGGTCAGCCCCAGCATTTT. V gene TRBV20-1 combines with J gene TRBJ1-5; unclear D gene. The CDR3 contains 12 residues. V lost 5 bases and J 6 bases, leaving 11 bases between the germline ends. CDR1 is DFQATT, CDR2 SNEGSKA, per germline (reference sequence).

The chain employs TRBV7-2 and TRBJ2-7; 7 bases map to TRBD1. V lost 5 bases to trimming and J lost 7 bases; unmatched junction nucleotides: 20. This CDR3 has 17 residues. Germline CDR1 SGHTA, CDR2 FQGNSA. The CDR3 sequence is CASSPGPGTDRLGEQYF. Here the CDR3 DNA reads TGTGCCAGCAGCCCCGGTCCGGGGACAGACCGACTGGGGGAGCAGTACTTC.

The chain carries TRBV7-2 and TRBJ2-7; the match to TRBD2 covers 10 bases. Germline V gene sequence: CDR1 SGHTA, CDR2 FQGNSA. This CDR3 is 14 amino acids long. J lost 0 bases, V lost 6 bases, and 2 bases had no gene match. The CDR3 DNA reads as TGTGCCAGCAGACCTAGCGGGGGCTCCTACGAGCAGTACTTC. It encodes CASRPSGGSYEQYF.

The chain uses TRBV27 and TRBJ2-3; D gene unclear. V gave up 7 bases and J gave up 0 bases, with 8 bases separating them. Germline CDR1 reads MNHEY; CDR2 reads SMNVEV (reference sequence). The CDR3 has 13 amino acids. Here the CDR3 DNA reads TGTGCCAGCAAGTACTCTAGCACAGATACGCAGTATTTT. Translated, it gives CASKYSSTDTQYF.

The chain couples TRBV5-6 to TRBJ2-3; TRBD2 aligns across 7 bases. The germline gives CDR1 SGHDT, CDR2 YYEEEE. CDR3 length: 14 amino acids. With V trimmed by 4 bases and J by 2 bases, 4 bases remained unmatched. The CDR3 sequence: CASSVGLPTDTQYF. The CDR3 DNA follows: TGTGCCAGCAGCGTGGGACTACCCACAGATACGCAGTATTTT.

The V call is TRBV15, the J call TRBJ2-1; the D gene is possibly TRBD1 (5 bases). CDR1 and CDR2 from the germline V gene are LNHNV and YYDKDF (reference sequence). Trimming removed 0 bases from V and 3 bases from J, with 9 bases in between. The CDR3 contains 15 residues. The CDR3: CATSRDRANYNEQFF. The CDR3 DNA reads as TGTGCCACCAGCAGAGACAGGGCCAACTACAATGAGCAGTTCTTC.

The CDR3: CASSEGSGSSYEQYF. CDR3 nucleotide sequence: TGTGCCAGCAGTGAGGGCTCCGGGAGCTCCTACGAGCAGTACTTC. The rearrangement joins TRBV5-4 to TRBJ2-7, with D possibly TRBD2 on 6 matching bases. This CDR3 is 15 amino acids long. Trimming pared 5 bases from V and 0 bases from J, leaving 15 bases between. Germline V gene sequence: CDR1 SGHNT, CDR2 YYREEE (reference sequence).

The V gene is TRBV9, the J gene TRBJ2-7; tentative D call: TRBD1 (5 bases). V was pared by 1 base and J by 3 bases, with 8 bases between. Germline lookup yields CDR1 SGDLS and CDR2 YYNGEE. The CDR3 has 13 residues. The CDR3 nucleotides are TGTGCCAGCAGCGTAAGCCAGGGCTACGAGCAGTACTTC. As protein: CASSVSQGYEQYF.

The chain has TRBV27 and TRBJ2-7; 8 nucleotides align to TRBD2. With V trimmed by 2 bases and J by 7 bases, 4 bases remained unmatched. Germline loops: CDR1 MNHEY, CDR2 SMNVEV (reference sequence). The CDR3 runs 13 residues. CDR3 bases: TGTGCCAGCAGTTTAAGCGGGAGTGAAGAGCAGTACTTC. Protein sequence: CASSLSGSEEQYF.

The CDR3 nucleotides read TGCAGTGCTAGAGATCCCACTAGCCGTTCCTACGAGCAGTACTTC. This translates into CSARDPTSRSYEQYF. This chain connects TRBV20-1 to TRBJ2-7; D possibly corresponds to TRBD2 (6 bases). Looked up from germline, CDR1 is DFQATT and CDR2 is SNEGSKA (reference sequence). The CDR3 has 15 amino acids. Trimming removed 0 bases at V and 1 base at J, with 13 bases between.

The V and J genes are TRBV25-1 and TRBJ2-1; the match to TRBD2 covers 7 bases. CDR3 length: 13 amino acids. V shed 8 bases, J shed 5 bases, and the junction held 6 bases outside the gene matches. Germline CDR1 and CDR2: MGHDK and SYGVNS. CDR3 loop: CASFGGRNNEQFF. CDR3 DNA: TGTGCCAGCTTCGGGGGGAGGAACAATGAGCAGTTCTTC.

CDR3: CASSLGETDNEQFF. CDR3 coding DNA: TGTGCCAGCAGCTTAGGGGAAACAGATAATGAGCAGTTCTTC. The chain uses TRBV11-3 and TRBJ2-1; unclear D gene. This CDR3 spans 14 amino acids. V gave up 1 base and J gave up 7 bases, with 11 bases separating them. Germline CDR1 reads SGHNT; CDR2 reads YENEEA.